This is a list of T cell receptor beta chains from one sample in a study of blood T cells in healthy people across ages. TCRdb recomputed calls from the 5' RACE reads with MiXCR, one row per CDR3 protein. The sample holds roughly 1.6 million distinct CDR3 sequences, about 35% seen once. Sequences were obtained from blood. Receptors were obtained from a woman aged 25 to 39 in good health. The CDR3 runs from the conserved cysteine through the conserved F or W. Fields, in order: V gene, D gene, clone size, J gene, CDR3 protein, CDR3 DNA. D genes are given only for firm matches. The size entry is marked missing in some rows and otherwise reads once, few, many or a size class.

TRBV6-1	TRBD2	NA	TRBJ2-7	CATLAGVSYEQYF	TGTGCCACCCTGGCGGGGGTCTCCTACGAGCAGTACTTC
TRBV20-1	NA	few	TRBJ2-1	CSASTETVYNEQFF	TGCAGTGCTAGTACGGAGACCGTATACAATGAGCAGTTCTTC
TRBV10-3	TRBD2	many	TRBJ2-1	CAISSGTSGRNEQFF	TGTGCCATCAGCTCTGGGACTAGCGGGAGGAATGAGCAGTTCTTC
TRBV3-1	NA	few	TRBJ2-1	CASSQRLVRNEQFF	TGTGCCAGCAGCCAGCGACTAGTGCGCAACGAGCAGTTCTTC
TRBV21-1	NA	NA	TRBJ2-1	CASSSRAFSGTYNEQFF	TGTGCCAGCAGCAGTAGGGCCTTTAGCGGGACCTACAATGAGCAGTTCTTC
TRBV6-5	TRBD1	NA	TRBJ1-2	CASSYISGQGWDYGYTF	TGTGCCAGCAGTTACATTTCGGGACAGGGCTGGGACTATGGCTACACCTTC
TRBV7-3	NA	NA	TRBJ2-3	CASSPSWASTDTQYF	TGTGCCAGCAGCCCCTCCTGGGCTAGCACAGATACGCAGTATTTT
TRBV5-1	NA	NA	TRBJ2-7	CASSHGDFPYEQYF	TGCGCCAGCAGCCACGGGGACTTCCCCTACGAGCAGTACTTC
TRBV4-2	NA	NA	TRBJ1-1	CASSQGGSSEAFF	TGTGCCAGCAGCCAAGGGGGCTCGAGTGAAGCTTTCTTT
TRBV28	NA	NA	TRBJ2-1	CASRHQGHEQFF	TGTGCCAGCAGGCACCAGGGCCATGAGCAGTTCTTC
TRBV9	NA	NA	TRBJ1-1	CASSRGRSTEAFF	TGTGCCAGCAGCCGCGGAAGGAGCACTGAAGCTTTCTTT
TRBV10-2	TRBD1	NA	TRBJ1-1	CASSERDRGLNTEAFF	TGCGCCAGCAGTGAGAGGGACAGGGGGCTGAACACTGAAGCTTTCTTT